The rows below give T cell receptor beta chains drawn from one sample of a study of blood T cell repertoires in COVID-19. TCRdb's table, derived via immunoSEQ multiplex PCR, lists solely in-frame clones and lacks some. There are 20,000 to 30,000 clones in the sample; 75% to 90% occur only once, and just under 20% lies in the top ten. Source material: peripheral blood. These TCRs come from a human donor in a cohort sampled during active COVID-19. The CDR3 runs from the conserved cysteine through the conserved F or W. The order of the fields is V gene, J gene, clone size, D gene, CDR3 protein, CDR3 DNA. D genes are given only for firm matches. Some rows mark clone size as missing; the rest say once, few, many or name a class of expanded clone.

v_gene: TRBV7-4; j_gene: TRBJ1-5; abundance: .; d_gene: .; CDR3aa: CASSVTGFYQPQHF; CDR3nt: TGTGCCAGCAGCGTAACAGGTTTTTATCAGCCCCAGCATTTT
v_gene: TRBV19; j_gene: TRBJ1-6; abundance: .; d_gene: .; CDR3aa: CASKSEGDNSPLHF; CDR3nt: TGTGCCAGTAAAAGTGAAGGGGATAATTCACCCCTCCACTTT
v_gene: TRBV6-2/TRBV6-3; j_gene: TRBJ2-7; abundance: .; d_gene: .; CDR3aa: CASSTGLSSYEQYF; CDR3nt: TGTGCCAGCAGCACGGGACTCTCCTCCTACGAGCAGTACTTC
v_gene: TRBV9; j_gene: TRBJ1-1; abundance: .; d_gene: .; CDR3aa: CASSAGSRGRTEAFF; CDR3nt: TGTGCCAGCAGCGCGGGGTCCAGGGGACGCACTGAAGCTTTCTTT
v_gene: TRBV15; j_gene: TRBJ2-2; abundance: .; d_gene: .; CDR3aa: CATSRPLSTGTHTGELFF; CDR3nt: TGTGCCACCAGCAGACCCCTATCTACAGGGACCCACACCGGGGAGCTGTTTTTT
v_gene: TRBV9; j_gene: TRBJ2-2; abundance: .; d_gene: .; CDR3aa: CASSVAGLLNTGELFF; CDR3nt: TGTGCCAGCAGCGTAGCTGGACTTTTGAACACCGGGGAGCTGTTTTTT
v_gene: TRBV5-4; j_gene: TRBJ2-2; abundance: .; d_gene: TRBD1; CDR3aa: CASSTEGGVGELFF; CDR3nt: TGTGCCAGCAGCACTGAAGGGGGCGTCGGGGAGCTGTTTTTT
v_gene: TRBV11-3; j_gene: TRBJ2-2; abundance: once; d_gene: TRBD2; CDR3aa: CASSLQAGGELFF; CDR3nt: TGTGCCAGCAGCCTCCAAGCGGGAGGAGAGCTGTTTTTT
v_gene: TRBV11-2; j_gene: TRBJ2-1; abundance: .; d_gene: .; CDR3aa: CASSLDVYNEQFF; CDR3nt: TGTGCCAGCAGCTTAGACGTCTACAATGAGCAGTTCTTC
v_gene: TRBV4-2; j_gene: TRBJ2-5; abundance: .; d_gene: TRBD2; CDR3aa: CASSQDPAGGPKTQYF; CDR3nt: TGTGCCAGCAGCCAAGACCCAGCGGGGGGGCCAAAGACCCAGTACTTC
v_gene: TRBV6-2/TRBV6-3; j_gene: TRBJ1-4; abundance: .; d_gene: .; CDR3aa: CASSPHLSTNEKLFF; CDR3nt: TGTGCCAGCAGTCCACACCTTTCAACTAATGAAAAACTGTTTTTT
v_gene: TRBV27; j_gene: TRBJ1-2; abundance: .; d_gene: .; CDR3aa: CASSPGLQGGGYTF; CDR3nt: TGTGCCAGCAGTCCGGGACTCCAGGGCGGTGGCTACACCTTC
v_gene: TRBV9; j_gene: TRBJ1-6; abundance: .; d_gene: .; CDR3aa: CASRREGGSSYNSPLHF; CDR3nt: TGTGCCAGCAGGCGCGAAGGAGGAAGCTCCTATAATTCACCCCTCCACTTT
v_gene: TRBV5-5; j_gene: TRBJ1-6; abundance: .; d_gene: TRBD1; CDR3aa: CASSLDPGQGVSPLHF; CDR3nt: TGTGCCAGCAGCTTGGATCCGGGGCAGGGGGTTTCACCCCTCCACTTT
v_gene: TRBV5-8; j_gene: TRBJ1-3; abundance: .; d_gene: .; CDR3aa: CASSYGNTIYF; CDR3nt: TGTGCCAGCAGTTATGGAAACACCATATATTTT
v_gene: TRBV11-2; j_gene: TRBJ2-2; abundance: once; d_gene: .; CDR3aa: CASSPLAGLTGELFF; CDR3nt: TGTGCCAGCAGCCCCCTCGCGGGACTCACCGGGGAGCTGTTTTTT
v_gene: TRBV18; j_gene: TRBJ2-6; abundance: .; d_gene: .; CDR3aa: CASSPGSGANVLTF; CDR3nt: TGTGCCAGCTCCCCCGGCTCTGGGGCCAACGTCCTGACTTTC
v_gene: TRBV10-3; j_gene: TRBJ1-5; abundance: .; d_gene: .; CDR3aa: CAISDTKEGAGQPQHF; CDR3nt: TGTGCCATCAGTGATACGAAGGAGGGTGCGGGGCAGCCCCAGCATTTT